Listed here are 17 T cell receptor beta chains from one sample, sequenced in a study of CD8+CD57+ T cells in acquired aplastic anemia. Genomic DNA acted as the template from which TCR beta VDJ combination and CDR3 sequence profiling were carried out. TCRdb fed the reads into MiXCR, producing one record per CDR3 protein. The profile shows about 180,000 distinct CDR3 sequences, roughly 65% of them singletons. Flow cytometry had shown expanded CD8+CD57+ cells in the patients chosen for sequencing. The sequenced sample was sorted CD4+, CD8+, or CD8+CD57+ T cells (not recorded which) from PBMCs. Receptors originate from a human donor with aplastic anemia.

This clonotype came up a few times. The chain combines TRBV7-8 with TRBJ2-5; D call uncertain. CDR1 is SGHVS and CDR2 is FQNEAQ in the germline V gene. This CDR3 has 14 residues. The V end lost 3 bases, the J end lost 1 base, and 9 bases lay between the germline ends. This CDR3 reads CASSFRRIQETQYF. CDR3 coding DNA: TGTGCCAGCAGCTTCCGCCGGATCCAAGAGACCCAGTACTTC.

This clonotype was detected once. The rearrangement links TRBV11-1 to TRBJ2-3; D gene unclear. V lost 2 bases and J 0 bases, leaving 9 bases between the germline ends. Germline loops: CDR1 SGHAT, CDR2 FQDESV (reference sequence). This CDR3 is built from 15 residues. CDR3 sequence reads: CASSLQLSSTDTQYF. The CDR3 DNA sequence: TGTGCCAGCAGCTTACAGCTCTCCAGCACAGATACGCAGTATTTT.

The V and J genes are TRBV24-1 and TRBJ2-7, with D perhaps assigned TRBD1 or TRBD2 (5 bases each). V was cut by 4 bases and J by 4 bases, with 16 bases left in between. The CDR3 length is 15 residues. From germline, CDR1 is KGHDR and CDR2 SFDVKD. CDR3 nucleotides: TGTGCCACCAGTGACCGTACGAGGGGCCTTTACGAGCAGTACTTC. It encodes CATSDRTRGLYEQYF.

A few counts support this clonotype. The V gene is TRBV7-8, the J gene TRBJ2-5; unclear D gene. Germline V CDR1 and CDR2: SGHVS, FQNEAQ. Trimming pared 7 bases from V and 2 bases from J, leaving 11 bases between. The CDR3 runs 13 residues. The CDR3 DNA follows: TGTGCCAGCACCCGGACGCCGCAAGAGACCCAGTACTTC. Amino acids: CASTRTPQETQYF. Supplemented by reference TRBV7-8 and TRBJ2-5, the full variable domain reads GAGVSQSPRYKVAKRGQDVALRCDPISGHVSLFWYQQALGQGPEFLTYFQNEAQLDKSGLPSDRFFAERPEGSVSTLKIQRTQQEDSAVYLCASTRTPQETQYFGPGTRLLVL.

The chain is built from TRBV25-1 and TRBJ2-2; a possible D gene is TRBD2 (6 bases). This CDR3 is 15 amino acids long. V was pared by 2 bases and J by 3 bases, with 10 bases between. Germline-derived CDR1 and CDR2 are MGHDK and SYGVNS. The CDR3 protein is CASSEQGLDTGELFF. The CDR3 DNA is TGTGCCAGCAGTGAACAGGGACTGGACACCGGGGAGCTGTTTTTT.

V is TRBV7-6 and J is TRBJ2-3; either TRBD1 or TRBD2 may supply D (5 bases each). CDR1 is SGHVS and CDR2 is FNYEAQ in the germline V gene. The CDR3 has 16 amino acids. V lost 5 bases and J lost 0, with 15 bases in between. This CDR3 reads CASSLEGLASTDTQYF. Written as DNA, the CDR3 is TGTGCCAGCAGCCTAGAGGGGTTAGCAAGCACAGATACGCAGTATTTT.

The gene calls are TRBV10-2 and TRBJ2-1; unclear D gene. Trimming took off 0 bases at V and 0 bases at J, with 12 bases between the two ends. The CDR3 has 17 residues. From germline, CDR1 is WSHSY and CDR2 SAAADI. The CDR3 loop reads CASSESFTRSSYNEQFF. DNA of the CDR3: TGCGCCAGCAGTGAGTCGTTTACCCGGAGCTCCTACAATGAGCAGTTCTTC.

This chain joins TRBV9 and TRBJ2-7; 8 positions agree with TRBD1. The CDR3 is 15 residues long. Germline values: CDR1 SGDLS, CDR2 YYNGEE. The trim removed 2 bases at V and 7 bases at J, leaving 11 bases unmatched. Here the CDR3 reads CASSVMDRVFEEQYF. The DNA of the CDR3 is TGTGCCAGCAGCGTTATGGACAGGGTGTTCGAGGAGCAGTACTTC.

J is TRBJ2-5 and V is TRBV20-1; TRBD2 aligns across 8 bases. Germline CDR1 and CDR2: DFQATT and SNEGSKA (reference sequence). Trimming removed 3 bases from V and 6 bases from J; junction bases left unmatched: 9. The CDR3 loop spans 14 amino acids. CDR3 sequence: CSASPGGMGQTQYF. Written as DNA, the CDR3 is TGCAGTGCTAGCCCGGGAGGGATGGGACAGACCCAGTACTTC.

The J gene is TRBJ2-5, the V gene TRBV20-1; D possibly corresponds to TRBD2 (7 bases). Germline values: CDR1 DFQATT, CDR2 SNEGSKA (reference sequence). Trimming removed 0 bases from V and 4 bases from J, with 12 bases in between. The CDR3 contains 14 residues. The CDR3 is CSARDRGAGETQYF. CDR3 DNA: TGCAGTGCTAGAGACCGGGGGGCCGGAGAGACCCAGTACTTC.

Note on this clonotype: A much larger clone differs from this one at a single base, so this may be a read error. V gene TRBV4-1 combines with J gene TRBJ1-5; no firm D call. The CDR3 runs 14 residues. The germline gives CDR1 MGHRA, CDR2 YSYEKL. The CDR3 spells CANSQDEANQPQHF. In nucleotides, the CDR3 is TGCGCCAACAGCCAAGATGAGGCGAATCAGCCCCAGCATTTT.

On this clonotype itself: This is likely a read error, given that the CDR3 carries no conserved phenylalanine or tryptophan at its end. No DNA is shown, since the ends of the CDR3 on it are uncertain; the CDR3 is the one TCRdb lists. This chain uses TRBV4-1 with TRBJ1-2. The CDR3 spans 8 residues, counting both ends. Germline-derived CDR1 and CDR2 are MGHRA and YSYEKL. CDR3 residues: CASSPVLV.

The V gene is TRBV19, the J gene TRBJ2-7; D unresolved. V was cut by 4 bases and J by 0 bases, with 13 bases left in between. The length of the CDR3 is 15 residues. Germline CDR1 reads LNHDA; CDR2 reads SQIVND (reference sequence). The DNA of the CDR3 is TGTGCCAGTAGTAGACAAGGGCCAGGCTCCTACGAGCAGTACTTC. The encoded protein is CASSRQGPGSYEQYF.

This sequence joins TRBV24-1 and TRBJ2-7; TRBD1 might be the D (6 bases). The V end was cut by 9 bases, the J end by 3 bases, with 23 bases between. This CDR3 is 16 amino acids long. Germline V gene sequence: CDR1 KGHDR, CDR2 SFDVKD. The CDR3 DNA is TGTGCCACCGAACCCAGGGGCGGCCAAATCGTCTACGAGCAGTACTTC. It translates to CATEPRGGQIVYEQYF.

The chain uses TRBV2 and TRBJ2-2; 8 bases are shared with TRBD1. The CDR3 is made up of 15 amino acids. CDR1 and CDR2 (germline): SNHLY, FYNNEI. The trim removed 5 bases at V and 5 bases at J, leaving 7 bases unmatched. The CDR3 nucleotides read TGTGCCAGCAGTACTCGGACAGGGCGTACCGGGGAGCTGTTTTTT. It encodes CASSTRTGRTGELFF.

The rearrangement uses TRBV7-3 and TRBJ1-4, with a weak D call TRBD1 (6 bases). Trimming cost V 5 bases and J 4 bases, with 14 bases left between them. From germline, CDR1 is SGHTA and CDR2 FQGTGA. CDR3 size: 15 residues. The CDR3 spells CASSPDRRGNEKLFF. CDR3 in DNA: TGTGCCAGCAGCCCCGACAGGAGGGGTAATGAAAAACTGTTTTTT.

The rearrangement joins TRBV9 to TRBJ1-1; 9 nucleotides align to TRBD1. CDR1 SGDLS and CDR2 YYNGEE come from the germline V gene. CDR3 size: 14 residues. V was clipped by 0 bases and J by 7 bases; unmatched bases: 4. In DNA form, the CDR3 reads TGTGCCAGCAGCGTAGTGACAGGGGGAGTTGAAGCTTTCTTT. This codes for CASSVVTGGVEAFF.